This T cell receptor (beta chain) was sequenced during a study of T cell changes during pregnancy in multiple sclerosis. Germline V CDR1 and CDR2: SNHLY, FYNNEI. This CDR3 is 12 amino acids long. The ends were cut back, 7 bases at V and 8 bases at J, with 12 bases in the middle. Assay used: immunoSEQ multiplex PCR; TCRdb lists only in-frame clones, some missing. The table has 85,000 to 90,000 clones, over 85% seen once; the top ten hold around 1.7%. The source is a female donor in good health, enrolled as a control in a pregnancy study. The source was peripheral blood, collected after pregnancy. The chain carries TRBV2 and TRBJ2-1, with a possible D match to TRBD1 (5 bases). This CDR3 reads CASNRVGDEQFF. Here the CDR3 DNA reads TGTGCCAGCAATCGGGTAGGGGATGAGCAGTTCTTC.